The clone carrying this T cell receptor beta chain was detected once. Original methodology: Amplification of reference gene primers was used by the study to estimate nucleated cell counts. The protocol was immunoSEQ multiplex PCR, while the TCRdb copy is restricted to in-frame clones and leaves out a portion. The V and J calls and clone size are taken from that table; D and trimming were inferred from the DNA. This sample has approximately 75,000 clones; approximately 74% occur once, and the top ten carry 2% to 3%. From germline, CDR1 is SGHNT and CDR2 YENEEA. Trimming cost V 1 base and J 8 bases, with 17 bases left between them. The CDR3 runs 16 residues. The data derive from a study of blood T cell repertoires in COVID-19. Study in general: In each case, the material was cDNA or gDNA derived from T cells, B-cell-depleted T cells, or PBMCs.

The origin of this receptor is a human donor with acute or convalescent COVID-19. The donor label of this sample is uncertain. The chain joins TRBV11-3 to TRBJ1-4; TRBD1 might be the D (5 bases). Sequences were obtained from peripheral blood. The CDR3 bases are TGTGCCAGCAGCTTAGTATCTGGAGGGGAATGGGAAAAACTGTTTTTT. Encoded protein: CASSLVSGGEWEKLFF.